The rows below give T cell receptor beta chains drawn from one sample of a study of T cell changes during pregnancy in multiple sclerosis. Sequencing used immunoSEQ multiplex PCR; TCRdb keeps in-frame clones, though not all of them. The sample records tens of thousands of clones, 91% being singletons. The starting material was peripheral blood, obtained after pregnancy. The source of these receptors is a female donor in good health, enrolled as a control in a pregnancy study. Each CDR3 is given with its conserved first and last residue. Each record gives: clone size, J gene, V gene, D gene, CDR3 protein, CDR3 DNA. The D gene is left open where the match is weak. A clone size is listed for some rows: how often the clone was seen (once, few, many), or a class if it is expanded.

clone_size: -; j_call: TRBJ2-1; v_call: TRBV6-1; d_call: -; cdr3_aa: CASSEREQFF; cdr3_nt: TGTGCCAGCAGTGAGCGGGAGCAGTTCTTC
clone_size: -; j_call: TRBJ1-4; v_call: TRBV10-3; d_call: -; cdr3_aa: CAISDPRGEKLFF; cdr3_nt: TGTGCCATCAGTGACCCCCGCGGGGAAAAACTGTTTTTT
clone_size: -; j_call: TRBJ2-3; v_call: TRBV7-2; d_call: TRBD1; cdr3_aa: CASSSGQSTDTQYF; cdr3_nt: TGTGCCAGCAGCTCGGGACAGAGCACAGATACGCAGTATTTT
clone_size: -; j_call: TRBJ2-1; v_call: TRBV11-2; d_call: TRBD2; cdr3_aa: CASSLVLQRGMGYNEQFF; cdr3_nt: TGTGCCAGCAGCTTAGTACTGCAGCGGGGGATGGGTTACAATGAGCAGTTCTTC
clone_size: -; j_call: TRBJ2-7; v_call: TRBV4-3; d_call: -; cdr3_aa: CASSQDSGNYEQYF; cdr3_nt: TGCGCCAGCAGCCAAGATTCAGGGAACTACGAGCAGTACTTC
clone_size: -; j_call: TRBJ1-4; v_call: TRBV7-2; d_call: -; cdr3_aa: CASSLGMGGLGKLFF; cdr3_nt: TGTGCCAGCAGCTTAGGAATGGGGGGGCTTGGGAAACTGTTTTTT
clone_size: -; j_call: TRBJ1-2; v_call: TRBV28; d_call: TRBD1; cdr3_aa: CASSLVRGRGYTF; cdr3_nt: TGTGCCAGCAGTTTAGTGAGGGGGCGAGGCTACACCTTC
clone_size: -; j_call: TRBJ2-1; v_call: TRBV7-2; d_call: TRBD2; cdr3_aa: CASSLSGTSGYNEQFF; cdr3_nt: TGTGCCAGCAGCTTATCCGGGACTAGCGGATACAATGAGCAGTTCTTC
clone_size: -; j_call: TRBJ2-4; v_call: TRBV28; d_call: TRBD1; cdr3_aa: CASSQIQGMRYF; cdr3_nt: TGTGCCAGCAGTCAGATACAGGGGATGCGGTACTTC
clone_size: -; j_call: TRBJ2-7; v_call: TRBV6-1; d_call: -; cdr3_aa: CASSEVGGLVGEQYF; cdr3_nt: TGTGCCAGCAGTGAAGTAGGAGGGTTGGTGGGGGAGCAGTACTTC
clone_size: -; j_call: TRBJ2-3; v_call: TRBV7-2; d_call: TRBD2; cdr3_aa: CASSSQRGGADTQYF; cdr3_nt: TGTGCCAGCAGCTCCCAGCGGGGGGGCGCAGATACGCAGTATTTT
clone_size: -; j_call: TRBJ2-3; v_call: TRBV29-1; d_call: -; cdr3_aa: CSAVGDTDTQYF; cdr3_nt: TGCAGCGCCGTGGGCGACACAGATACGCAGTATTTT
clone_size: -; j_call: TRBJ2-2; v_call: TRBV9; d_call: TRBD1; cdr3_aa: CASRVRDSNTGELFF; cdr3_nt: TGTGCCAGCCGAGTTCGGGACAGCAACACCGGGGAGCTGTTTTTT
clone_size: -; j_call: TRBJ2-2; v_call: TRBV11-2; d_call: TRBD2; cdr3_aa: CASISGIIGGELFF; cdr3_nt: TGTGCCAGTATTAGCGGGATTATTGGCGGGGAGCTGTTTTTT
clone_size: -; j_call: TRBJ1-4; v_call: TRBV27; d_call: TRBD1; cdr3_aa: CASSLTGGHEKLFF; cdr3_nt: TGTGCCAGCAGCCTGACAGGGGGGCATGAAAAACTGTTTTTT
clone_size: -; j_call: TRBJ1-2; v_call: TRBV27; d_call: -; cdr3_aa: CASSGISGGYTF; cdr3_nt: TGTGCCAGCAGCGGGATATCGGGTGGCTACACCTTC
clone_size: -; j_call: TRBJ1-6; v_call: TRBV6-5; d_call: -; cdr3_aa: CASSYSFGNSPLHF; cdr3_nt: TGTGCCAGCAGTTACTCTTTCGGGAATTCACCCCTCCACTTT
clone_size: -; j_call: TRBJ2-3; v_call: TRBV7-9; d_call: -; cdr3_aa: CASTSQAFTDTQYF; cdr3_nt: TGTGCCAGCACTTCGCAGGCCTTCACAGATACGCAGTATTTT
clone_size: -; j_call: TRBJ2-5; v_call: TRBV7-8; d_call: TRBD1; cdr3_aa: CASSFSGTGDQETQYF; cdr3_nt: TGTGCCAGCAGCTTCTCCGGGACAGGGGACCAAGAGACCCAGTACTTC
clone_size: -; j_call: TRBJ2-7; v_call: TRBV11-2; d_call: -; cdr3_aa: CASSLNNRAYEQYF; cdr3_nt: TGTGCCAGCAGCTTAAATAACAGGGCCTACGAGCAGTACTTC
clone_size: -; j_call: TRBJ2-1; v_call: TRBV10-1; d_call: TRBD2; cdr3_aa: CASSPPRGILYNEQFF; cdr3_nt: TGCGCCAGCAGTCCGCCGCGGGGGATCCTTTACAATGAGCAGTTCTTC
clone_size: once; j_call: TRBJ1-2; v_call: TRBV5-4; d_call: TRBD1; cdr3_aa: CASSPRDRLNYGYTF; cdr3_nt: TGTGCCAGCAGCCCCCGGGACAGGCTTAACTATGGCTACACCTTC
clone_size: -; j_call: TRBJ1-2; v_call: TRBV7-9; d_call: TRBD1; cdr3_aa: CASSPGTPTGKSGYTF; cdr3_nt: TGTGCCAGCAGCCCTGGGACTCCGACAGGGAAGTCTGGCTACACCTTC
clone_size: -; j_call: TRBJ2-1; v_call: TRBV7-9; d_call: TRBD2; cdr3_aa: CAYKGTSEQFF; cdr3_nt: TGTGCTTACAAGGGGACTAGCGAGCAGTTCTTC
clone_size: -; j_call: TRBJ1-2; v_call: TRBV18; d_call: TRBD1; cdr3_aa: CASSPEDRGYGYTF; cdr3_nt: TGTGCCAGCTCACCAGAAGACAGGGGGTATGGCTACACCTTC
clone_size: -; j_call: TRBJ2-7; v_call: TRBV5-1; d_call: -; cdr3_aa: CASSLGDKRDEQYF; cdr3_nt: TGCGCCAGCAGCTTGGGGGACAAACGGGACGAGCAGTACTTC
clone_size: once; j_call: TRBJ2-1; v_call: TRBV2; d_call: -; cdr3_aa: CASSDYRDNEQFF; cdr3_nt: TGTGCCAGCAGTGATTACAGGGACAATGAGCAGTTCTTC
clone_size: -; j_call: TRBJ2-5; v_call: TRBV5-6; d_call: -; cdr3_aa: CASSLSGETQYF; cdr3_nt: TGTGCCAGCAGCTTGTCCGGTGAGACCCAGTACTTC
clone_size: -; j_call: TRBJ2-4; v_call: TRBV7-2; d_call: TRBD1; cdr3_aa: CASRSGQGAGKNIQYF; cdr3_nt: TGTGCCAGCAGAAGCGGACAGGGGGCAGGCAAAAACATTCAGTACTTC
clone_size: -; j_call: TRBJ2-7; v_call: TRBV5-6; d_call: -; cdr3_aa: CASSLALAGWDEQYF; cdr3_nt: TGTGCCAGCAGCTTGGCCCTGGCAGGGTGGGACGAGCAGTACTTC
clone_size: -; j_call: TRBJ1-1; v_call: TRBV6-1; d_call: TRBD1; cdr3_aa: CASTTGQLNTEAFF; cdr3_nt: TGTGCCAGCACTACGGGACAGCTGAACACTGAAGCTTTCTTT
clone_size: once; j_call: TRBJ2-7; v_call: TRBV19; d_call: -; cdr3_aa: CASSIRGFSDEQYF; cdr3_nt: TGTGCCAGTAGTATTCGCGGGTTCTCCGACGAGCAGTACTTC
clone_size: few; j_call: TRBJ2-2; v_call: TRBV19; d_call: -; cdr3_aa: CASSPLPRLLNTGELFF; cdr3_nt: TGTGCCAGTAGCCCCCTACCCCGACTGTTAAACACCGGGGAGCTGTTTTTT
clone_size: -; j_call: TRBJ1-2; v_call: TRBV30; d_call: TRBD1; cdr3_aa: CAWRLGQDYGYTF; cdr3_nt: TGTGCCTGGAGACTCGGACAGGACTATGGCTACACCTTC
clone_size: -; j_call: TRBJ2-1; v_call: TRBV25-1; d_call: TRBD2; cdr3_aa: CASSEQAGGYNEQFF; cdr3_nt: TGTGCCAGCAGTGAGCAAGCGGGAGGTTACAATGAGCAGTTCTTC